These T cell receptor beta chains were read from a single sample in a study of blood T cell repertoires in COVID-19. Assay: immunoSEQ multiplex PCR; the TCRdb copy retains only in-frame clones and omits some. The table includes about 160,000 clones, around nine tenths detected once. Input material: PBMCs or T cells enriched from blood (not recorded which). The receptors come from a woman aged 50 to 60 who had recovered from COVID-19. Each CDR3 is given with its conserved first and last residue. The D gene is left open where the match is weak. Clone size is shown for a subset of rows, as once, few, many or a class of expanded clone.

-,-,TRBV4-1,TRBJ1-1,TGCGCCAGCAGCCAAGATATGCCAGGGCGTTGGGCTGAAGCTTTCTTT,CASSQDMPGRWAEAFF
TRBD1,-,TRBV25-1,TRBJ2-7,TGTGCCAGCAGTGAATATTCCGGGACAGGGACCTACGAGCAGTACTTC,CASSEYSGTGTYEQYF
-,-,TRBV19,TRBJ1-2,TGTGCCAGTAGTATTATGCCGGGACAAGGAGTCTATGGCTACACCTTC,CASSIMPGQGVYGYTF
-,-,TRBV11-3,TRBJ1-6,TGTGCCAGCAGCTTAGGGGAGACGGACCATTCACCCCTCCACTTT,CASSLGETDHSPLHF
-,-,TRBV7-9,TRBJ2-1,TGTGCCAGCAGCTTTGGACAGTACAATGAGCAGTTCTTC,CASSFGQYNEQFF
TRBD1,few,TRBV19,TRBJ1-2,TGTGCCAGTAGCCCGACAGGGGGAAGCTATGGCTACACCTTC,CASSPTGGSYGYTF
TRBD1,-,TRBV19,TRBJ1-2,TGTGCCAGTAGTCTACAGGGGCTTGGCTACACCTTC,CASSLQGLGYTF
-,-,TRBV5-4,TRBJ1-1,TGTGCCAGCAGCTTGGGGGGACAAATGAACACTGAAGCTTTCTTT,CASSLGGQMNTEAFF
TRBD1,-,TRBV7-9,TRBJ2-7,TGTGCCAGCAGCTTTGGGGGACAGGTTTGGGAGCAGTACTTC,CASSFGGQVWEQYF
-,-,TRBV5-5,TRBJ1-1,TGTGCCAGCAGCCCCCCGGGGGGTGTGTCCGAAGCTTTCTTT,CASSPPGGVSEAFF
TRBD1,-,TRBV18,TRBJ1-5,TGTGCCAGCTCACCACGACAGGGAGGTTTCGGTAGCAATCAGCCCCAGCATTTT,CASSPRQGGFGSNQPQHF
TRBD1,-,TRBV5-1,TRBJ2-1,TGCGCCAGCAGCATTCTTCCGGGACAGGGGGCCGATGAGCAGTTCTTC,CASSILPGQGADEQFF
TRBD1,-,TRBV11-2,TRBJ1-2,TGTGCCAGCAGCGGGGACAGGGGTTTAGTCGGTGGCTACACCTTC,CASSGDRGLVGGYTF
TRBD1,once,TRBV19,TRBJ1-1,TGTGCCAGTAGTACGGCCTACGGGACAGGGGGGCACACTGAAGCTTTCTTT,CASSTAYGTGGHTEAFF
TRBD1,-,TRBV5-5,TRBJ1-1,TGTGCCAGCAGCAGCCGGGACAGTAACACTGAAGCTTTCTTT,CASSSRDSNTEAFF
-,-,TRBV6-6,TRBJ1-6,TGTGCCAGCAGTTACCTATATAATTCACCCCTCCACTTT,CASSYLYNSPLHF
TRBD1,-,TRBV7-2,TRBJ1-6,TGTGCCAGCAGCTCACAGGGGGGTAATTCACCCCTCCACTTT,CASSSQGGNSPLHF
TRBD2,-,TRBV7-3,TRBJ2-1,TGTGCCAGCAGCCCGCAGCGGGGTGGGAAGGGCAATGAGCAGTTCTTC,CASSPQRGGKGNEQFF
-,-,TRBV7-9,TRBJ2-7,TGTGCCAGCAGCTTAGGGGTGACAGGATCGTACGAGCAGTACTTC,CASSLGVTGSYEQYF
-,-,TRBV20-1,TRBJ2-2,TGCAGTGCTAGTGAAGGGGCAGCGAACACCGGGGAGCTGTTTTTT,CSASEGAANTGELFF
-,-,TRBV6-6,TRBJ1-5,TGTGCCAGCAGACTTACAGGCCAGTATAGCAATCAGCCCCAGCATTTT,CASRLTGQYSNQPQHF
-,-,TRBV2,TRBJ2-1,TGTGCCAGCAGTGTTCCGAGCTCCTACAATGAGCAGTTCTTC,CASSVPSSYNEQFF
TRBD1,once,TRBV2,TRBJ2-7,TGTGCCAGCTGTCGGGACAGGGAAGTGAACGAGCAGTACTTC,CASCRDREVNEQYF
-,-,TRBV6-1,TRBJ2-7,TGTGCCAGCAGTGAAGCGAGGGGGTACGCGGAGCAGTACTTC,CASSEARGYAEQYF
-,-,TRBV6-1,TRBJ1-1,TGTGCCAGCAGTGACGGGGGATCTGGCACTGAAGCTTTCTTT,CASSDGGSGTEAFF
TRBD2,-,TRBV6-5,TRBJ2-3,TGTGCCAGCGCGTCTAGCGGATCTTGGACAGATACGCAGTATTTT,CASASSGSWTDTQYF
-,-,TRBV9,TRBJ1-1,TGTGCCAGCAGCGTAGAAGGGGTCACTGAAGCTTTCTTT,CASSVEGVTEAFF